This T cell receptor (beta chain) was captured in a study of lymphopenia after photon versus proton radiotherapy. Overall study findings and caveats: Larger post-nadir TCR diversity loss correlated inversely with survival in deceased patients. After the lymphocyte nadir, photon-treated repertoires showed oligoclonal expansion, especially of CD8+ Temra cells. Under photons, naive T cells and diversity fell while effector/memory populations rose.

The data were produced by immunoSEQ multiplex PCR, yet TCRdb's version contains in-frame clones alone and is incomplete. The repertoire includes 35,000 to 40,000 clones, more than 75% of them detected once, and around 2.7% sits in the top ten. Comments on this clone: Its target is unknown.

V was cut by 4 bases and J by 4 bases, with 10 bases left in between. Germline V CDR1 and CDR2: SGHRS, YFSETQ. The CDR3 is 13 amino acids. This receptor was taken from a man aged 45-65 years with gastric cancer. The chain links TRBV5-1 to TRBJ2-3, with D tentatively TRBD1 (6 bases). Specimen: peripheral blood, collected from a patient treated with photon-based radiotherapy. CDR3 sequence: CASSGGGSDTQYF. The CDR3 DNA follows: TGCGCCAGCAGCGGGGGCGGGTCAGATACGCAGTATTTT.